The subject of this entry is one TCR beta chain. Its target is not known. A junction end diverges from the germline sequence, so it may reflect a read error. The sample carries other DNA sequences with the same CDR3. Amplification used 60 Vbeta primers and 13 Jbeta primers. Sequencing was performed with immunoSEQ multiplex PCR; in TCRdb, only in-frame clones are kept and a portion is missing. In all, the sample yields some 80,000 clones. The V gene's germline CDR1 is MDHEN and CDR2 SYDVKM. The length of the CDR3 is 15 residues. The data were obtained in a study of cytomegalovirus exposure and HLA in healthy donors. Study-wide findings and caveats: The authors later linked a missense DCLRE1C variant to TCR beta V- and J-gene trimming. In a later analysis, across HLA loci, associated TCR counts were highest for DRB1, lowest for HLA-C. TCR beta V segments were, for the most part, productive about 87% or about 30% of the time in an earlier analysis. Roughly uniform depth of sequencing across donors was assumed in presence/absence analyses.

This chain uses TRBV28 with TRBJ2-3; possibly TRBD2 for D (6 bases). The sequenced sample was PBMCs. The receptor was derived from a middle-aged man in good health and CMV-seropositive. The CDR3, as DNA: TGCGCCAGCAGTCCAAACGGAGGGTCCACAGATACGCAGTATTTT. It codes for CASSPNGGSTDTQYF.